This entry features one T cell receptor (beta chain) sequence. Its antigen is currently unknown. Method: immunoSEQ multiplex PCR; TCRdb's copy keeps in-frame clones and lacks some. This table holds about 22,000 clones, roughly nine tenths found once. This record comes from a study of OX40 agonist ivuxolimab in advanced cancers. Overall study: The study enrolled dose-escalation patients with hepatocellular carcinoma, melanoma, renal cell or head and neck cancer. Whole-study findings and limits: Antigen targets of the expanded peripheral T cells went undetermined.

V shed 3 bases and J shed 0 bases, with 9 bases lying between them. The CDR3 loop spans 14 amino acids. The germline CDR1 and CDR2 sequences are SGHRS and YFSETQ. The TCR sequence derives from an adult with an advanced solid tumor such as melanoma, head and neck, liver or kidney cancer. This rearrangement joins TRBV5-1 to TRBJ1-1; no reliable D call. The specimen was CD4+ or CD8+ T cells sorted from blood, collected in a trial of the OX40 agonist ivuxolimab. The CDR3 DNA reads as TGCGCCAGCAGCTCGGACGGTGTGAACACTGAAGCTTTCTTT. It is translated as CASSSDGVNTEAFF.